These 16 T cell receptor beta chains were all obtained from the same sample, sequenced in a study of blood T cells in healthy people across ages. The second PCR ran about 6 to 12 cycles with a sample-barcoded 5' primer and J-beta primers. TCRdb called the 5' RACE reads again in MiXCR, with one record for every CDR3 protein. The sample contains about 400,000 distinct CDR3 sequences, roughly half of which appear only once. Sequencing input: blood. Source of these receptors: a man in his sixties in good health.

The chain combines TRBV20-1 with TRBJ2-3; unclear D gene. V was shortened by 1 base and J by 0 bases, with 11 bases between the two germline ends. The CDR3 loop spans 15 amino acids. From germline, CDR1 is DFQATT and CDR2 SNEGSKA (reference sequence). In DNA form, the CDR3 reads TGCAGTGCTAGAGGGCTAGATCATAGCACAGATACGCAGTATTTT. Its translation: CSARGLDHSTDTQYF.

This rearrangement joins TRBV7-3 to TRBJ2-1; 10 bases are a match to TRBD1. CDR3 length equals 13 residues. The germline V gene has CDR1 SGHTA and CDR2 FQGTGA. With V trimmed by 5 bases and J by 14 bases, 9 bases remained unmatched. CDR3 nucleotide sequence: TGTGCCAGCAGCAATCGACAGGGGGCTATTAAGTTCTTC. Protein: CASSNRQGAIKFF.

This chain uses TRBV6-2 or TRBV6-3 with TRBJ2-1; possibly TRBD1 for D (8 bases). This CDR3 comprises 14 residues. Per germline, CDR1 MNHEY and CDR2 SVGEGT. Trimming took off 10 bases at V and 5 bases at J, with 18 bases between the two ends. CDR3 nucleotide sequence: TGTGCCACCAAGCGGGACAGGAGAAACAATGAGCAGTTCTTC. As protein: CATKRDRRNNEQFF.

This chain uses TRBV15 with TRBJ2-3, with 8 bases aligning to TRBD2. The CDR3 consists of 14 residues. The V gene end was trimmed by 6 bases and the J gene end by 2 bases; junction bases not matched to a gene: 4. The germline V gene has CDR1 LNHNV and CDR2 YYDKDF (reference sequence). The CDR3 nucleotides read TGTGCCACCAGGGTAGCGGGGAACACAGATACGCAGTATTTT. It translates to CATRVAGNTDTQYF. The whole variable domain, filled in from reference TRBV15 and TRBJ2-3, reads DAMVIQNPRYQVTQFGKPVTLSCSQTLNHNVMYWYQQKSSQAPKLLFHYYDKDFNNEADTPDNFQSRRPNTSFCFLDIRSPGLGDTAMYLCATRVAGNTDTQYFGPGTRLTVL.

The chain couples TRBV12-3 or TRBV12-4 to TRBJ2-3, with D maybe TRBD2 (5 bases). This CDR3 has 16 residues. The germline V and J ends were trimmed by 3 bases and 2 bases, with 15 bases remaining between them. CDR3 nucleotide sequence: TGTGCCAGCAGTTTCTATAGGGCGAGGGTCACAGATACGCAGTATTTT. It specifies CASSFYRARVTDTQYF.

In its sample, this clonotype was seen a few times. This chain links TRBV18 with TRBJ2-7; 8 bases match TRBD1. J was trimmed by 0 bases and V by 0 bases; bases with no gene match: 7. CDR1 and CDR2 from the germline V gene are KGHSH and LQKENI. This CDR3 has 17 residues. The CDR3 DNA reads TGTGCCAGCTCACCACCTAGCAGACAGGGGAGCTCCTACGAGCAGTACTTC. Translated, it gives CASSPPSRQGSSYEQYF.

The rearrangement links TRBV20-1 to TRBJ2-1; 12 nucleotides agree with TRBD2. Per germline, CDR1 DFQATT and CDR2 SNEGSKA (reference sequence). V was pared by 1 base and J by 2 bases, with 3 bases of the junction left unmatched. The CDR3 is made up of 16 amino acids. CDR3 in DNA: TGCAGTGCTAGAGCCGGACTAGCGGGACCCTACAATGAGCAGTTCTTC. It encodes CSARAGLAGPYNEQFF.

This clonotype was counted between two and nine times. This chain uses TRBV9 with TRBJ2-3; 11 bases align to TRBD2. The germline V gene encodes CDR1 SGDLS and CDR2 YYNGEE. V was pared by 0 bases and J by 2 bases, with 2 bases of the junction left unmatched. This CDR3 has 16 amino acids. CDR3 sequence: CASSVVSGGVTDTQYF. CDR3 sequence (DNA): TGTGCCAGCAGCGTAGTTAGCGGGGGGGTCACAGATACGCAGTATTTT.

This clonotype was counted a few times. The rearrangement uses TRBV29-1 and TRBJ1-2; no firm D call. This CDR3 spans 11 amino acids. Trimming left V 4 bases short and J 7 bases short, with 10 bases between. CDR1 and CDR2 (germline): SQVTM, ANQGSEA. CDR3 region: CSVGGVGGYTF. The CDR3 DNA sequence: TGCAGCGTTGGCGGGGTCGGTGGCTACACCTTC.

This rearrangement joins TRBV29-1 to TRBJ1-6; D may be TRBD1 (5 bases). V lost 7 bases, J lost 7 bases, and 14 bases lay in between. The CDR3 loop spans 13 amino acids. Germline values: CDR1 SQVTM, CDR2 ANQGSEA. CDR3 region: CSAWGGPNSPLHF. CDR3 nucleotides: TGCAGCGCTTGGGGCGGCCCAAATTCACCCCTCCACTTT.

This chain connects TRBV27 to TRBJ2-2; TRBD2 matches at 8 bases. This CDR3 comprises 16 residues. Germline CDR1 is MNHEY and CDR2 is SMNVEV (reference sequence). V trimming: 5 bases; J trimming: 4 bases; junction bases outside the gene matches: 9. The CDR3 reads CASSPRGGAGTGELFF. CDR3 coding DNA: TGTGCCAGCAGTCCCCGGGGGGGGGCTGGCACCGGGGAGCTGTTTTTT.

V and J are TRBV28 and TRBJ2-7; no firm D call. There are 12 residues in the CDR3. Germline V gene lookup returns CDR1 MDHEN and CDR2 SYDVKM. The ends were cut back, 3 bases at V and 2 bases at J, with 5 bases in the middle. CDR3 nucleotide sequence: TGTGCCAGCAGTTTGCATCCCTACGAGCAGTACTTC. It specifies CASSLHPYEQYF.

Only a few counts were recorded for this clonotype. The chain recombines TRBV12-3 or TRBV12-4 with TRBJ2-7; 9 bases line up with TRBD1. Trimming at V came to 2 bases and at J to 2 bases, leaving 7 bases not matched to a gene. This CDR3 has 16 amino acids. Written as DNA, the CDR3 is TGTGCCAGCAGTTTATTTCTTGGGACAGGGACCTACGAGCAGTACTTC. Translation gives CASSLFLGTGTYEQYF.

This clonotype has only a few counts. The CDR3 DNA follows: TGCAGCGCCGGGACCCCTGGGCCCCAGTACTTC. It is translated as CSAGTPGPQYF. This chain connects TRBV20-1 to TRBJ2-7; D may match TRBD1 or TRBD2 (5 bases each). The CDR3 has 11 residues. Per germline, CDR1 DFQATT and CDR2 SNEGSKA (reference sequence).

CDR3 bases: TGCGCCAGCAGCTTGGGACGGGTTAATGAGCAGTTCTTC. Encoded protein: CASSLGRVNEQFF. The rearrangement links TRBV5-1 to TRBJ2-1; the D is unclear. This CDR3 has 13 amino acids. The germline V gene encodes CDR1 SGHRS and CDR2 YFSETQ. V gave up 0 bases and J gave up 7 bases, with 8 bases separating them.

This clonotype was recorded many times. The chain uses TRBV27 and TRBJ2-4, with D perhaps TRBD1 (8 bases). Germline assignment: CDR1 MNHEY and CDR2 SMNVEV (reference sequence). Trimming cost V 3 bases and J 3 bases, with 12 bases left between them. The CDR3 has 15 amino acids. The chain's CDR3 is CASSLDREGKNIQYF. The DNA for the CDR3 is TGTGCCAGCAGTTTGGACAGGGAGGGCAAAAACATTCAGTACTTC.